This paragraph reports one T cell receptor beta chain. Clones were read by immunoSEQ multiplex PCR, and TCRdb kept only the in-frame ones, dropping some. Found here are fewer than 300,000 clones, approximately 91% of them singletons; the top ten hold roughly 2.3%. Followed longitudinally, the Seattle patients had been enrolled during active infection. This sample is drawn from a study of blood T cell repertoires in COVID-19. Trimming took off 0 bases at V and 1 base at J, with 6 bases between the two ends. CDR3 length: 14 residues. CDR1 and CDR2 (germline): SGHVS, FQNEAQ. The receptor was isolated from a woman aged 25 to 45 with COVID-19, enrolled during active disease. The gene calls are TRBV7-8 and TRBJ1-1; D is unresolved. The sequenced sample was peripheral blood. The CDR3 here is CASSLARGNTEAFF. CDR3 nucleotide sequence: TGTGCCAGCAGCTTAGCTCGGGGGAACACTGAAGCTTTCTTT.